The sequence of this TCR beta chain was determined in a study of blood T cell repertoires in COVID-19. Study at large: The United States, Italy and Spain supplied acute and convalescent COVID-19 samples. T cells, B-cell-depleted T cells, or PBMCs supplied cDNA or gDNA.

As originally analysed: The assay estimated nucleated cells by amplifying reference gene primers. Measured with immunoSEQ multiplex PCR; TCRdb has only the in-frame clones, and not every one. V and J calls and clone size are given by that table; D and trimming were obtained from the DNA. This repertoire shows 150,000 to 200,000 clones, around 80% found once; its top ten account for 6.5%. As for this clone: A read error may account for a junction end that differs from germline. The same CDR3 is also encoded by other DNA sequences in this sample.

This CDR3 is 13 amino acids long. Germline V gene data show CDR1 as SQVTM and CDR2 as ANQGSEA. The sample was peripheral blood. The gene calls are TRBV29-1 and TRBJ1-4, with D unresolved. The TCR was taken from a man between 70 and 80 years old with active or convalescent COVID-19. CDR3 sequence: CSVEDPGNEKLFF. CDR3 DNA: TGTAGCGTTGAGGATCCCGGGAATGAAAAACTGTTTTTT. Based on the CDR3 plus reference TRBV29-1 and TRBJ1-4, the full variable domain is SAVISQKPSRDICQRGTSLTIQCQVDSQVTMMFWYRQQPGQSLTLIATANQGSEATYESGFVIDKFPISRPNLTFSTLTVSNMSPEDSSIYLCSVEDPGNEKLFFGSGTQLSVL.